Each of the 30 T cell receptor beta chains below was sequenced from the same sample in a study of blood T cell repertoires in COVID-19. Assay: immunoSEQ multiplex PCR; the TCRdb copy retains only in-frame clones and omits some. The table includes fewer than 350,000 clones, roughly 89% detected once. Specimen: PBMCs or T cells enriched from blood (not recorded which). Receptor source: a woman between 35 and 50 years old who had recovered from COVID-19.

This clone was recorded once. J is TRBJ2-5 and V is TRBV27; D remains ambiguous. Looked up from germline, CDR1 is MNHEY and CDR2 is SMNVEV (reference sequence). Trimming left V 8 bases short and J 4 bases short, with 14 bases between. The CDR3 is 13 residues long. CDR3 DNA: TGTGCCAGCGCACTCCTACCCGGAGAGACCCAGTACTTC. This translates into CASALLPGETQYF.

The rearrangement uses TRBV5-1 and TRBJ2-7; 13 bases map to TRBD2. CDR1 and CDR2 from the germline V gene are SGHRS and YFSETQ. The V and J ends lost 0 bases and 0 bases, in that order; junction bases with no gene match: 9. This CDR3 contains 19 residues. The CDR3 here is CASSLASRTSGSGSYEQYF. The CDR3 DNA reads TGCGCCAGCAGCTTGGCCTCCCGGACTAGCGGGAGCGGCTCCTACGAGCAGTACTTC. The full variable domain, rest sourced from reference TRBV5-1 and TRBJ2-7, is KAGVTQTPRYLIKTRGQQVTLSCSPISGHRSVSWYQQTPGQGLQFLFEYFSETQRNKGNFPGRFSGRQFSNSRSEMNVSTLELGDSALYLCASSLASRTSGSGSYEQYFGPGTRLTVT.

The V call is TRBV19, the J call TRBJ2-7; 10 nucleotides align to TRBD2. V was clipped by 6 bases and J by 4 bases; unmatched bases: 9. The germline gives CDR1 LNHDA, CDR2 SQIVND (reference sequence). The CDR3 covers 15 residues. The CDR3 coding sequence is TGTGCCAGTAGCCCTGCAGCGGGAGGGCCTTACGAGCAGTACTTC. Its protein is CASSPAAGGPYEQYF.

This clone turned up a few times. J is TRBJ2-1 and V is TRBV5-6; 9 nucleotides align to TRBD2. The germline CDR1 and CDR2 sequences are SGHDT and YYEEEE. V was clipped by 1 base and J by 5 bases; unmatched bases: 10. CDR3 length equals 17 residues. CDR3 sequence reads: CASSLLAGGPRNNEQFF. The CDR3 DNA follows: TGTGCCAGCAGCTTGCTGGCGGGAGGGCCGAGAAACAATGAGCAGTTCTTC.

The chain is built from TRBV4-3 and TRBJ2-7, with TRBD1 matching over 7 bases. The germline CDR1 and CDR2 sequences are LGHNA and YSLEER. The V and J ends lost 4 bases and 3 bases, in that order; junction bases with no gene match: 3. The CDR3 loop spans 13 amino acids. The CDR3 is CASSLGTDYEQYF. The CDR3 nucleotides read TGCGCCAGCAGCCTAGGGACAGACTACGAGCAGTACTTC.

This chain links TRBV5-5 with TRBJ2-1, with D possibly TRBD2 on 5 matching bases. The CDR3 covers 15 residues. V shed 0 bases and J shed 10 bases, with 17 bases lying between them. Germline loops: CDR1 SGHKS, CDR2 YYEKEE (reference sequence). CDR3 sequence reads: CASSLGAGLPGEQFF. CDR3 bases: TGTGCCAGCAGCTTGGGAGCAGGACTCCCGGGCGAGCAGTTCTTC.

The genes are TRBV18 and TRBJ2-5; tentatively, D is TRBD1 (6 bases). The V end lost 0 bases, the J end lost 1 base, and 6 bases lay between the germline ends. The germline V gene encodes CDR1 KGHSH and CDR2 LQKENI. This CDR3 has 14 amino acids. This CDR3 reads CASSPPDSQETQYF. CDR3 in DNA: TGTGCCAGCTCACCACCGGACAGCCAAGAGACCCAGTACTTC. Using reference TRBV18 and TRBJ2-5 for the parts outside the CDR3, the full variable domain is NAGVMQNPRHLVRRRGQEARLRCSPMKGHSHVYWYRQLPEEGLKFMVYLQKENIIDESGMPKERFSAEFPKEGPSILRIQQVVRGDSAAYFCASSPPDSQETQYFGPGTRLLVL.

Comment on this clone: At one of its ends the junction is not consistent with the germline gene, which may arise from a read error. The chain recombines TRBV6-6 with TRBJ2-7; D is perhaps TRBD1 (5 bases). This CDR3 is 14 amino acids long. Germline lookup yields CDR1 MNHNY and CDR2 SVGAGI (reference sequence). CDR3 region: CVSSTRQLTYEQYF. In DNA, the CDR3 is TGTGTCAGCAGCACCCGACAGCTTACCTACGAGCAGTACTTC.

CDR3 in DNA: TGTGCCAGCAGTTACTCCCCGTCGGGAGGTATGGATGAGCAGTTCTTC. Its translation is CASSYSPSGGMDEQFF. The J gene is TRBJ2-1, the V gene TRBV6-6, with 7 bases lining up with TRBD2. Germline V CDR1 and CDR2: MNHNY, SVGAGI (reference sequence). The CDR3 covers 16 residues. V shed 0 bases, J shed 8 bases, and the junction held 10 bases outside the gene matches.

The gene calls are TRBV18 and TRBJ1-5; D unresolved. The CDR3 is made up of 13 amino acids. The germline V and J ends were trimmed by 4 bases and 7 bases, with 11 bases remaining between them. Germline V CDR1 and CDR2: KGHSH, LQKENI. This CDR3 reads CASSLSRVQPQHF. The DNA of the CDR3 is TGTGCCAGCTCACTTTCGAGGGTCCAGCCCCAGCATTTT.

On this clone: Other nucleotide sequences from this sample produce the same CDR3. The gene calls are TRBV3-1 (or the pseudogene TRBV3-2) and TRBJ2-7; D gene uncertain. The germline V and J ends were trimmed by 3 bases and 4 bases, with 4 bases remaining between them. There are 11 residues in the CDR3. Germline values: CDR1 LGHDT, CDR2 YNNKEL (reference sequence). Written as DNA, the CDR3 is TGTGCCAGCAGCCAGAGTTACGAGCAGTACTTC. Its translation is CASSQSYEQYF.

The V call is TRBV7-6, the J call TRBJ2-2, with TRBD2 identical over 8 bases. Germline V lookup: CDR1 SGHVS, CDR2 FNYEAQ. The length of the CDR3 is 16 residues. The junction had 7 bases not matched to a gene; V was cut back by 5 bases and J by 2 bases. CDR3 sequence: CASSPLAGANTGELFF. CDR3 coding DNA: TGTGCCAGCAGCCCCCTAGCGGGCGCTAACACCGGGGAGCTGTTTTTT.

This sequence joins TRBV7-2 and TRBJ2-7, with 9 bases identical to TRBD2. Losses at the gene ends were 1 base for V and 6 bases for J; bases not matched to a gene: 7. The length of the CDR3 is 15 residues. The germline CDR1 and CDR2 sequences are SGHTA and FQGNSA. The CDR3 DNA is TGTGCCAGCAGCTTAGGTCCGAATAGCGGGAGCGAGCAGTACTTC. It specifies CASSLGPNSGSEQYF.

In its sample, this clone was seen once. The CDR3 here is CASSQVRKSREASGANVLTF. Written as DNA, the CDR3 is TGTGCCAGCAGCCAAGTTCGAAAGAGTCGGGAGGCCTCTGGGGCCAACGTCCTGACTTTC. The chain links TRBV3-1 (or the pseudogene TRBV3-2) to TRBJ2-6; 7 bases map to TRBD2. Per germline, CDR1 LGHDT and CDR2 YNNKEL (reference sequence). V was clipped by 1 base and J by 0 bases; unmatched bases: 12. This CDR3 spans 20 amino acids.

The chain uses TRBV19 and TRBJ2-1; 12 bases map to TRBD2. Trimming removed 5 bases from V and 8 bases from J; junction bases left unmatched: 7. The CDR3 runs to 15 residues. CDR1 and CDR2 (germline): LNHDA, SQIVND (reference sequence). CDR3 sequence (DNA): TGTGCCAGTAGTTTAATGACTAGCGGGAGCGATGAGCAGTTCTTC. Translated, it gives CASSLMTSGSDEQFF.

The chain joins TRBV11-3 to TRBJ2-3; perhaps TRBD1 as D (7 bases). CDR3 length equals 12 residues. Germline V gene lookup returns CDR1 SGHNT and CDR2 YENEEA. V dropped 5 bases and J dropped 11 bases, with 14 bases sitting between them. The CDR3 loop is CASSQGGFWQYF. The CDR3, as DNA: TGTGCCAGCAGCCAGGGGGGCTTTTGGCAGTATTTT.

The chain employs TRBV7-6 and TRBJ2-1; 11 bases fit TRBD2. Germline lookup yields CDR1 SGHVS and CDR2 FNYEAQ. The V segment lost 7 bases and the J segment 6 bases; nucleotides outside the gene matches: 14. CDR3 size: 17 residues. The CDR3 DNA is TGTGCCAGCACTAATAGTGTAGGTAGCGGGAGGGCCAATGAGCAGTTCTTC. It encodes CASTNSVGSGRANEQFF.

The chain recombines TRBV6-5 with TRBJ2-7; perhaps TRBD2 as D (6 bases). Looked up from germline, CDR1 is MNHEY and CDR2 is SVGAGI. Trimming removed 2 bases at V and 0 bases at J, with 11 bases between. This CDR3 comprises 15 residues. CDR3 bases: TGTGCCAGCAGTTACGCTGCGGGGAGCTCCTACGAGCAGTACTTC. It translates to CASSYAAGSSYEQYF.

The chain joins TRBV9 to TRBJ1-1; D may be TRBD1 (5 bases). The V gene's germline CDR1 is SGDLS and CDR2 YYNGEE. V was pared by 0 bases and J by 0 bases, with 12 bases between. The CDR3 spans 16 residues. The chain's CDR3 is CASSVAPGSMNTEAFF. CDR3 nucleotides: TGTGCCAGCAGCGTAGCGCCAGGGTCAATGAACACTGAAGCTTTCTTT.

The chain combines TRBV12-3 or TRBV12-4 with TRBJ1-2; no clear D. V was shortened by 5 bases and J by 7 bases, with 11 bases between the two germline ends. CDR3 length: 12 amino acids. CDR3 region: CASSPRDSGYTF. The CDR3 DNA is TGTGCCAGCAGTCCGAGGGATTCTGGCTACACCTTC.

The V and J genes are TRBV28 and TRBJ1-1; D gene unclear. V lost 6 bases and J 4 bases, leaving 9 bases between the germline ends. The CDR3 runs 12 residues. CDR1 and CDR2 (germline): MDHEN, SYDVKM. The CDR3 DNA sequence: TGTGCCAGCAGGCTTTACAGCACTGAAGCTTTCTTT. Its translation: CASRLYSTEAFF. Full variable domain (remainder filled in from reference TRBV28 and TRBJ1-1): DVKVTQSSRYLVKRTGEKVFLECVQDMDHENMFWYRQDPGLGLRLIYFSYDVKMKEKGDIPEGYSVSREKKERFSLILESASTNQTSMYLCASRLYSTEAFFGQGTRLTVV.

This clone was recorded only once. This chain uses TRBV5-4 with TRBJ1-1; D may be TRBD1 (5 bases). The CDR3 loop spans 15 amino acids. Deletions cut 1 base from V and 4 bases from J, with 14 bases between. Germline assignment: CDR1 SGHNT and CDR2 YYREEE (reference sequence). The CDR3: CASSLSPAGGTEAFF. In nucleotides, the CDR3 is TGTGCCAGCAGCTTGTCCCCTGCCGGGGGCACTGAAGCTTTCTTT.

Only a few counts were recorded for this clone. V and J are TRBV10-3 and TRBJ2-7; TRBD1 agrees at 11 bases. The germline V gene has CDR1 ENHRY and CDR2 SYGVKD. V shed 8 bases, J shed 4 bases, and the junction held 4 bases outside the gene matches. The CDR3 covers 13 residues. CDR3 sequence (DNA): TGTGCCATCGGAGGACAGGGGGCTTACGAGCAGTACTTC. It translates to CAIGGQGAYEQYF.

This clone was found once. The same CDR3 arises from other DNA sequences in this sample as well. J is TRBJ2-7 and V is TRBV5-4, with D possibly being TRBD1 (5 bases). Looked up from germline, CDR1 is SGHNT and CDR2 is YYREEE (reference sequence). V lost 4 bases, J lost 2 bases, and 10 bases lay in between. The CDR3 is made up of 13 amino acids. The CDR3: CASSLDRAYEQYF. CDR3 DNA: TGTGCCAGCAGCCTTGACAGAGCCTACGAGCAGTACTTC.

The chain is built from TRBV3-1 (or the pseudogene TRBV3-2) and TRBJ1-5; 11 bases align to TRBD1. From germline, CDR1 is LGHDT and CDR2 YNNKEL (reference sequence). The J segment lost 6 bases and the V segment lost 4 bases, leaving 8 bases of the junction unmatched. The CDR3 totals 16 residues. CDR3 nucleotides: TGTGCCAGCAGCCCGACTAGAGGGACAGGGGGTCAGCCCCAGCATTTT. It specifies CASSPTRGTGGQPQHF.

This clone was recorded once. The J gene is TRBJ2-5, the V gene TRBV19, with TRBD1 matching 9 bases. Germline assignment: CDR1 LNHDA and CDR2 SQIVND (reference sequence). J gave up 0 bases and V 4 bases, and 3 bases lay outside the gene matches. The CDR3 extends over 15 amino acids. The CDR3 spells CASSRGQGNQETQYF. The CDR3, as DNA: TGTGCCAGTAGTAGGGGACAGGGAAACCAAGAGACCCAGTACTTC.

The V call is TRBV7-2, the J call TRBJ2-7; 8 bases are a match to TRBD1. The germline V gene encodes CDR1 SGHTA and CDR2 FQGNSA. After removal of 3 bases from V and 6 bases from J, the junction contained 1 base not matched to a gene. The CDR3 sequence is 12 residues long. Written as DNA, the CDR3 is TGTGCCAGCAGCTTCACAGGGGGCGAGCAGTACTTC. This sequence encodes CASSFTGGEQYF. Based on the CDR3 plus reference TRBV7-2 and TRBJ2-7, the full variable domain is GAGVSQSPSNKVTEKGKDVELRCDPISGHTALYWYRQSLGQGLEFLIYFQGNSAPDKSGLPSDRFSAERTGGSVSTLTIQRTQQEDSAVYLCASSFTGGEQYFGPGTRLTVT.

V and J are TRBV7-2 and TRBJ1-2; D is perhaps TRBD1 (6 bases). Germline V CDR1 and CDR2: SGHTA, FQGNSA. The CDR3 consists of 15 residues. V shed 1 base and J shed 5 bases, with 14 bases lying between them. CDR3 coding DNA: TGTGCCAGCAGCTTAGGAGGGGGGGACGCTTATGGCTACACCTTC. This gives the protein CASSLGGGDAYGYTF.

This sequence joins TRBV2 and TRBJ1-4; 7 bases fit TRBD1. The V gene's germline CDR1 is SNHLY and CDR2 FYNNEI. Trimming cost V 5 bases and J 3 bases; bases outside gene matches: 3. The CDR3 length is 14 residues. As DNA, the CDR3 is TGTGCCAGCAGTTCGCAGGGGGCTAATGAAAAACTGTTTTTT. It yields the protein CASSSQGANEKLFF.

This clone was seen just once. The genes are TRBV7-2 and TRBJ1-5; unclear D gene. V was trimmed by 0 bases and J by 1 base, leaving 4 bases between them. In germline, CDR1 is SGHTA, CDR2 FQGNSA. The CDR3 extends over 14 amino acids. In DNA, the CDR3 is TGTGCCAGCAGCTTAGCCGGGAGCAATCAGCCCCAGCATTTT. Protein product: CASSLAGSNQPQHF. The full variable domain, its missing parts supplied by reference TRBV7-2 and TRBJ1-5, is GAGVSQSPSNKVTEKGKDVELRCDPISGHTALYWYRQSLGQGLEFLIYFQGNSAPDKSGLPSDRFSAERTGGSVSTLTIQRTQQEDSAVYLCASSLAGSNQPQHFGDGTRLSIL.